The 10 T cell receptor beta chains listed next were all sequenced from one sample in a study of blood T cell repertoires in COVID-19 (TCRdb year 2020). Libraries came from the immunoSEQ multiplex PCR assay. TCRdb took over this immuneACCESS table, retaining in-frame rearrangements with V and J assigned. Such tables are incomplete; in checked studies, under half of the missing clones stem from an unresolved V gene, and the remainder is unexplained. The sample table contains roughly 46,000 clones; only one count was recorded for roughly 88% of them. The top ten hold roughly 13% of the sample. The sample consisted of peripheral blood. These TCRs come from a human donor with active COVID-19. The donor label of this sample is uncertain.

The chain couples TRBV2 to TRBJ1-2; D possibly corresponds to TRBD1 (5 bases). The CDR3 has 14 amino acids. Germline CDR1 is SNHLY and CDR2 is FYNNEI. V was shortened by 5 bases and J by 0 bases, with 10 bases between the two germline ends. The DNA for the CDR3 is TGTGCCAGCAGTCGACAGATACCTAACTATGGCTACACCTTC. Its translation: CASSRQIPNYGYTF.

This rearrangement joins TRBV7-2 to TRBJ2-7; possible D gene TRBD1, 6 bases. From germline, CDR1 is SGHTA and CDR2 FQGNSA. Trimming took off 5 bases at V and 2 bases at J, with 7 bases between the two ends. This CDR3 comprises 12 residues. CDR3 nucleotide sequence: TGTGCCAGCAGCCGACAGGCCTACGAGCAGTACTTC. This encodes CASSRQAYEQYF. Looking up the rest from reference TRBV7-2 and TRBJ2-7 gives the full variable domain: GAGVSQSPSNKVTEKGKDVELRCDPISGHTALYWYRQSLGQGLEFLIYFQGNSAPDKSGLPSDRFSAERTGGSVSTLTIQRTQQEDSAVYLCASSRQAYEQYFGPGTRLTVT.

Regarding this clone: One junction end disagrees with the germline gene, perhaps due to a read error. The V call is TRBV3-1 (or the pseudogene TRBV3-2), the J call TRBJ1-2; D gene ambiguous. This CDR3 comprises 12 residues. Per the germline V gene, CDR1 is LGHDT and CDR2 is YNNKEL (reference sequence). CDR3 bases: TGTGCCAGCAGACAAGGCAGCTATGGCTACACCTTC. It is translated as CASRQGSYGYTF.

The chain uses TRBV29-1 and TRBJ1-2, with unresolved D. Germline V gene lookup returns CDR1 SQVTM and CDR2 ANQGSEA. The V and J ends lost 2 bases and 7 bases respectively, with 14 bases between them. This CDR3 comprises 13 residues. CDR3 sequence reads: CSVERGSLPGYTF. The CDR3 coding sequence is TGCAGCGTTGAAAGAGGGTCCCTCCCTGGCTACACCTTC. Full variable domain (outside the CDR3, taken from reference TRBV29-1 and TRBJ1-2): SAVISQKPSRDICQRGTSLTIQCQVDSQVTMMFWYRQQPGQSLTLIATANQGSEATYESGFVIDKFPISRPNLTFSTLTVSNMSPEDSSIYLCSVERGSLPGYTFGSGTRLTVV.

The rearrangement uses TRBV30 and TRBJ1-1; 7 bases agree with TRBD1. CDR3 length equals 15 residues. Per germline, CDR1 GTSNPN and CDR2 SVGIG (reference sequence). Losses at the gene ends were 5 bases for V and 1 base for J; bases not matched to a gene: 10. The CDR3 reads CAWYYRRDRNTEAFF. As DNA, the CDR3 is TGTGCCTGGTATTACCGCCGGGACAGGAACACTGAAGCTTTCTTT.

CDR3 coding DNA: TGTGCCAGCAGGGCGGGATCGCGGGAGACCCAGTACTTC. It translates to CASRAGSRETQYF. The genes are TRBV3-1 (or the pseudogene TRBV3-2) and TRBJ2-5, with D tentatively TRBD2 (6 bases). The germline CDR1 and CDR2 sequences are LGHDT and YNNKEL (reference sequence). Trimming removed 6 bases at V and 5 bases at J, with 13 bases between. The CDR3 totals 13 residues.

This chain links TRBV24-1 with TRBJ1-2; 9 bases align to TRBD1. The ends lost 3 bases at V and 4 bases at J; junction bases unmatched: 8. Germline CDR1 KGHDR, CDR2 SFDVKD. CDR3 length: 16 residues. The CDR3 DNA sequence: TGTGCCACCAGTGATCGGGGGACAGGGCCCTTCTATGGCTACACCTTC. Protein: CATSDRGTGPFYGYTF.

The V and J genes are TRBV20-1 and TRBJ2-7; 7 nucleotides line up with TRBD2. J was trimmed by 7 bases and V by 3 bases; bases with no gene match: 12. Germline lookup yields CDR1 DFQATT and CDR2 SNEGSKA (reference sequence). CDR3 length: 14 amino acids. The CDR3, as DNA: TGCAGTGCTAGTGATCTAGCGGACCCGCGAGAGCAGTACTTC. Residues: CSASDLADPREQYF.

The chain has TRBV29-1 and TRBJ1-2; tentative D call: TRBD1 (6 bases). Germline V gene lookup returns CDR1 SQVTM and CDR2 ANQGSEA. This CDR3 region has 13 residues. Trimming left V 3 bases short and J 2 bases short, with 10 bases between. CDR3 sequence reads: CSVDPTGNYGYTF. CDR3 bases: TGCAGCGTTGACCCTACAGGGAACTATGGCTACACCTTC.

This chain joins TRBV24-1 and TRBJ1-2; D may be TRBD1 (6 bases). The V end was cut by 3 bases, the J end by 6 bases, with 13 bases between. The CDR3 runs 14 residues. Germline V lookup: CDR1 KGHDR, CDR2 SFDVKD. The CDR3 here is CATSDPGRDNGYTF. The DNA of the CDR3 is TGTGCCACCAGTGATCCTGGCAGGGACAATGGCTACACCTTC.